The 8 T cell receptor beta chains below all came from one sample that was sequenced in a study of shared clonotypes between healthy human individuals. Measured with immunoSEQ multiplex PCR; TCRdb has only the in-frame clones, and not every one. Of 1.6 million or so clones listed, roughly 97% are singletons. Input material: naive CD4+ T cells sorted from blood. Documented subset: CD45RA+ positively selected. Every receptor here comes from a man between 25 and 39 years old in good health.

The J gene is TRBJ2-2, the V gene TRBV19; D is tentatively TRBD1 or TRBD2 (5 bases each). This CDR3 region has 19 residues. The V gene lost 10 bases and the J gene lost 4 bases, with 31 bases spanning the gap. Germline V gives CDR1 LNHDA, CDR2 SQIVND (reference sequence). CDR3 bases: TGTGCCATTGGACACTCAAGCGTTTACGAGGGAGTTCGCACCGGGGAGCTGTTTTTT. This gives the protein CAIGHSSVYEGVRTGELFF.

CDR3 protein: CASSPGAGGLWNEQFF. CDR3 bases: TGTGCCAGCAGTCCAGGGGCGGGAGGCCTGTGGAATGAGCAGTTCTTC. The rearrangement uses TRBV28 and TRBJ2-1, with 8 positions matching TRBD2. V was clipped by 5 bases and J by 7 bases; unmatched bases: 13. The germline CDR1 and CDR2 sequences are MDHEN and SYDVKM. CDR3 length: 16 amino acids. The entire variable domain, with the rest obtained from reference TRBV28 and TRBJ2-1, is as follows: DVKVTQSSRYLVKRTGEKVFLECVQDMDHENMFWYRQDPGLGLRLIYFSYDVKMKEKGDIPEGYSVSREKKERFSLILESASTNQTSMYLCASSPGAGGLWNEQFFGPGTRLTVL.

The chain links TRBV6-5 to TRBJ1-1; D gene ambiguous. CDR1 is MNHEY, CDR2 SVGAGI, per germline. The CDR3 consists of 14 residues. V shed 6 bases and J shed 0 bases, with 11 bases lying between them. In DNA form, the CDR3 reads TGTGCCAGCAGCCTATTGGAGGTGAACACTGAAGCTTTCTTT. The encoded protein is CASSLLEVNTEAFF.

This clone was counted once. J is TRBJ2-5 and V is TRBV7-9, with D maybe TRBD1 (6 bases). V was shortened by 5 bases and J by 4 bases, with 11 bases between the two germline ends. Germline-derived CDR1 and CDR2 are SEHNR and FQNEAQ (reference sequence). CDR3 size: 13 residues. CDR3: CASSPPGAETQYF. CDR3 bases: TGTGCCAGCAGCCCCCCAGGGGCAGAGACCCAGTACTTC.

The table lists this clone with a count of one. V is TRBV9 and J is TRBJ1-2; TRBD1 might be the D (5 bases). The germline CDR1 and CDR2 sequences are SGDLS and YYNGEE. CDR3 length: 13 residues. Trimming shortened V by 4 bases and J by 8 bases, and 15 bases separated the two germline ends. DNA for the CDR3: TGTGCCAGCAGCCGAGCGGTGGGGCGCGGCTACACCTTC. Its protein is CASSRAVGRGYTF.

The chain links TRBV7-9 to TRBJ1-1; 7 bases are shared with TRBD1. Germline CDR1 and CDR2: SEHNR and FQNEAQ (reference sequence). The CDR3 contains 15 residues. The trim removed 5 bases at V and 1 base at J, leaving 7 bases unmatched. This CDR3 reads CASSKQGPTNTEAFF. DNA for the CDR3: TGTGCCAGCAGCAAACAGGGGCCGACGAACACTGAAGCTTTCTTT.

The J gene is TRBJ2-1, the V gene TRBV18, with D possibly matching TRBD2 (7 bases). V was cut by 3 bases and J by 5 bases, with 14 bases left in between. The CDR3 consists of 15 residues. CDR1 and CDR2 from the germline V gene are KGHSH and LQKENI. Written as DNA, the CDR3 is TGTGCCAGCTCACCGGCGGGGGCCGCGGACAATGAGCAGTTCTTC. Translation: CASSPAGAADNEQFF.

The V call is TRBV4-1, the J call TRBJ1-5; tentative D call: TRBD1 (5 bases). The CDR3 spans 15 residues. Germline V gives CDR1 MGHRA, CDR2 YSYEKL. The V gene lost 3 bases and the J gene lost 4 bases, with 13 bases spanning the gap. This chain's CDR3 is CASSQEVGLNQPQHF. CDR3 sequence (DNA): TGCGCCAGCAGCCAGGAAGTGGGGCTAAATCAGCCCCAGCATTTT.